Listed below are T cell receptor beta chains from one sample, sequenced in a study of CD8+CD57+ T cells in acquired aplastic anemia. From the reads, TCRdb called clonotypes with MiXCR, one entry per CDR3 protein. The top ten clones hold approximately 12% of a sample with some 140,000 distinct CDR3 sequences, about 48% of them seen once. Sequenced material: sorted CD4+, CD8+, or CD8+CD57+ T cells (not recorded which) from PBMCs. The receptors derive from a human donor with aplastic anemia. The CDR3 runs from the conserved cysteine through the conserved F or W. Each record gives: J gene, V gene, D gene, clone size, CDR3 DNA, CDR3 protein. D genes are given only for firm matches. Some rows have no size entry. The others give once, few or many, or a class for an expanded clone.

TRBJ1-2 | TRBV3-1 | . | few | TGTGCCAGCAGCTCCGGGACACGGGATTTGTGGTATGGCTACACCTTC | CASSSGTRDLWYGYTF
TRBJ1-4 | TRBV10-3 | . | . | TGTGCCATCAGTGGAGTTTATGGTGAAAAACTGTTTTTT | CAISGVYGEKLFF
TRBJ1-2 | TRBV2 | TRBD1 | . | TGTGCCAGCAGTTGGACAGGGACTGAGGGCTACACCTTC | CASSWTGTEGYTF
TRBJ2-7 | TRBV20-1 | TRBD2 | . | TGCAGTGCGGTGACTAGCGGGGCTACCTACGAGCAGTACTTC | CSAVTSGATYEQYF
TRBJ2-7 | TRBV29-1 | TRBD2 | . | TGCAGCGTTCGGGGGGTCTCCTACGAGCAGTACTTC | CSVRGVSYEQYF
TRBJ2-7 | TRBV19 | . | . | TGTGCCAGTAGCTACAAATCTAGCTACGAGCAGTACTTC | CASSYKSSYEQYF
TRBJ1-5 | TRBV7-8 | . | once | TGTGCCAGCAGCTTAGGAGGACAGCATTTT | CASSLGGQHF
TRBJ1-2 | TRBV6-1 | TRBD1 | . | TGTGCCAGCAGTGACCGGGACAGGGTTTATGGCTACACCTTC | CASSDRDRVYGYTF
TRBJ2-1 | TRBV25-1 | . | . | TGTGCCAGCAGTGAATATACGGGACGGAGCCGTGGGAATGAGCAGTTCTTC | CASSEYTGRSRGNEQFF
TRBJ1-1 | TRBV27 | . | many | TGTGCCAGCAGTTTACCTGGGGGAACTGAAGCTTTCTTT | CASSLPGGTEAFF
TRBJ1-5 | TRBV12-3/TRBV12-4 | TRBD1 | many | TGTGCCAGCAGTTTGGGACAGCAGCCCCAGCATTTT | CASSLGQQPQHF
TRBJ1-2 | TRBV29-1 | TRBD1 | . | TGCAGCGTTGCGGCAGGGGGAGGCTACACCTTC | CSVAAGGGYTF
TRBJ2-1 | TRBV27 | . | . | TGTGCCAGCAGTTTTGGTAGCGACTACAATGAGCAGTTCTTC | CASSFGSDYNEQFF
TRBJ2-2 | TRBV9 | . | . | TGTGCCAGCAGCGTAGATGGGGAGCTGTTTTTT | CASSVDGELFF
TRBJ1-2 | TRBV20-1 | . | once | TGCAGTGCTAGAGAGCTCACAGGGCCTAGGGGCTACACCTTC | CSARELTGPRGYTF
TRBJ1-1 | TRBV2 | TRBD1 | . | TGTGCCAGCAGTGAACACGGGACAGGGACCTTCAACACTGAAGCTTTCTTT | CASSEHGTGTFNTEAFF
TRBJ1-1 | TRBV5-5 | TRBD1 | many | TGTGCCAGCACCTCTCAACTTACAGGGGCTCGGCGGGAAGCTTTCTTT | CASTSQLTGARREAFF
TRBJ1-3 | TRBV10-3 | . | . | TGTGCCATCAGTGGACAGACAAACACCATATATTTT | CAISGQTNTIYF
TRBJ2-7 | TRBV6-5 | TRBD1 | many | TGTGCCAGCAGTTCACTCGACAGGGGAGTTGACGAGCAGTACTTC | CASSSLDRGVDEQYF
TRBJ1-5 | TRBV19 | TRBD1 | . | TGTGCCAGTAGGATGACAGGGTACAATCAGCCCCAGCATTTT | CASRMTGYNQPQHF
TRBJ2-1 | TRBV24-1 | . | . | TGTGCCACCAGTGATGCTGGGAGCTCCTACAATGAGCAGTTCTTC | CATSDAGSSYNEQFF
TRBJ1-1 | TRBV20-1 | . | many | TGCAGTGCTAGAGAAAGGTGGTGGGTTTTAGTGAACACTGAAGCTTTCTTT | CSARERWWVLVNTEAFF
TRBJ2-7 | TRBV29-1 | TRBD1 | . | TGCAGCGTAGGGACAGGGGGGTCCTACGAGCAGTACTTC | CSVGTGGSYEQYF